These 7 T cell receptor beta chains came from one sample sequenced in a study of blood T cell repertoires in COVID-19. Libraries were prepared by immunoSEQ multiplex PCR; TCRdb keeps only in-frame clonotypes and omits some of them. The table shows a few hundred thousand clones, with more than 80% occurring only once. Sequenced sample: peripheral blood. The receptor set was obtained from a woman between 45 and 60 years old with COVID-19, enrolled during active disease.

V usage is TRBV12-5 and J usage is TRBJ2-4, with TRBD2 matching 15 bases. With 0 bases clipped from V and 3 bases from J, the junction kept 12 bases outside the gene matches. Germline V gene lookup returns CDR1 LGHNT and CDR2 FRNRAP. This CDR3 contains 21 residues. The CDR3 sequence: CASGLVLLGLAGGGDKNIQYF. In DNA, the CDR3 is TGTGCTAGTGGTTTGGTACTCTTGGGACTAGCGGGAGGAGGTGACAAAAACATTCAGTACTTC.

The chain carries TRBV6-4 and TRBJ1-4, with a weak D call TRBD1 (5 bases). The germline gives CDR1 MRHNA, CDR2 SNTAGT. V was clipped by 2 bases and J by 8 bases, with 15 bases between them. The CDR3 sequence is 15 residues long. This chain's CDR3 is CASSDPWGFGEKLFF. The CDR3 DNA sequence: TGTGCCAGCAGTGACCCGTGGGGCTTTGGGGAAAAACTGTTTTTT.

The chain links TRBV4-2 to TRBJ1-1; 10 positions agree with TRBD1. The CDR3 is 19 residues long. The J segment lost 1 base and the V segment lost 1 base, leaving 12 bases of the junction unmatched. CDR1 is LGHNA and CDR2 is YNFKEQ in the germline V gene. The CDR3 spells CASSQGVVGTGAKNTEAFF. The CDR3 coding sequence is TGTGCCAGCAGCCAAGGGGTTGTAGGGACAGGGGCTAAGAACACTGAAGCTTTCTTT.

This clone was counted a few times. This CDR3 reads CASGLDKGRAVNQPQHF. For the CDR3, the DNA is TGTGCTAGTGGTTTGGATAAGGGCAGGGCGGTCAATCAGCCCCAGCATTTT. The V and J genes are TRBV12-5 and TRBJ1-5; the D gene is possibly TRBD1 (5 bases). The CDR3 is made up of 17 amino acids. Trimming took 1 base from V and 3 from J, leaving 16 bases between them. CDR1 is LGHNT and CDR2 is FRNRAP in the germline V gene.

This chain uses TRBV9 with TRBJ2-5; D may be TRBD2 (5 bases). V dropped 4 bases and J dropped 5 bases, with 12 bases sitting between them. This CDR3 is built from 13 residues. Germline lookup yields CDR1 SGDLS and CDR2 YYNGEE. Written as DNA, the CDR3 is TGTGCCAGCAGCCCCCGTGGACTGGAGACCCAGTACTTC. It specifies CASSPRGLETQYF.

The J gene is TRBJ2-1, the V gene TRBV24-1; 11 nucleotides line up with TRBD1. Germline V gene data show CDR1 as KGHDR and CDR2 as SFDVKD. This CDR3 contains 17 residues. With 0 bases clipped from V and 2 bases from J, the junction kept 2 bases outside the gene matches. The CDR3 loop is CATSDLRTGGAYNEQFF. CDR3 nucleotides: TGTGCCACCAGTGATTTGAGGACAGGGGGCGCCTACAATGAGCAGTTCTTC.

This chain joins TRBV30 and TRBJ2-3, with 13 bases fitting TRBD2. The V segment lost 1 base and the J segment 4 bases; nucleotides outside the gene matches: 14. CDR3 size: 19 residues. CDR1 and CDR2 (germline): GTSNPN, SVGIG (reference sequence). The DNA for the CDR3 is TGTGCCTGGAGTGCGGACATACTAGCGGGAGGGCTACGCCCAGATACGCAGTATTTT. This sequence encodes CAWSADILAGGLRPDTQYF.